This T cell receptor beta chain was captured by sequencing in a study of T cell responses to AZD1222 COVID-19 vaccine. Measured with immunoSEQ multiplex PCR; TCRdb has only the in-frame clones, and not every one. The data contain under 200,000 clones, 90% of them seen just once; the ten biggest clones take up approximately 1.5%. Per germline, CDR1 SEHNR and CDR2 FQNEAQ (reference sequence). The CDR3 contains 15 residues. The ends lost 4 bases at V and 2 bases at J; junction bases unmatched: 8. The V and J genes are TRBV7-9 and TRBJ2-7, with 7 bases fitting TRBD1. The clonotype was recovered from an adult in good health. The material sequenced was peripheral blood, taken on day 0 of AZD1222 vaccination. In nucleotides, the CDR3 is TGTGCCAGCAGCTCTGGGACAGCCCGGGCCTACGAGCAGTACTTC. This gives the protein CASSSGTARAYEQYF. Complete variable domain (other parts from reference TRBV7-9 and TRBJ2-7): DTGVSQNPRHKITKRGQNVTFRCDPISEHNRLYWYRQTLGQGPEFLTYFQNEAQLEKSRLLSDRFSAERPKGSFSTLEIQRTEQGDSAMYLCASSSGTARAYEQYFGPGTRLTVT.